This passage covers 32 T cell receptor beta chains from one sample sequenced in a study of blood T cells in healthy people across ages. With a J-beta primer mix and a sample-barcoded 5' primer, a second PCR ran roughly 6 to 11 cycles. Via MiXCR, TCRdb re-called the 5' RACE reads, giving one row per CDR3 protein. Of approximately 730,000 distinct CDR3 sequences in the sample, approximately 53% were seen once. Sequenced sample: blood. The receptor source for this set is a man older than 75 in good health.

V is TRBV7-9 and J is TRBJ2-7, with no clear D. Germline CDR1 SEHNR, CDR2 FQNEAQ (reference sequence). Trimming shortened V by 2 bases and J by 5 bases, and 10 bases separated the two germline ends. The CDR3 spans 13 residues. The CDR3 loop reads CASSLLAGNEQYF. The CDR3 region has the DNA TGTGCCAGCAGCTTATTAGCTGGGAACGAGCAGTACTTC.

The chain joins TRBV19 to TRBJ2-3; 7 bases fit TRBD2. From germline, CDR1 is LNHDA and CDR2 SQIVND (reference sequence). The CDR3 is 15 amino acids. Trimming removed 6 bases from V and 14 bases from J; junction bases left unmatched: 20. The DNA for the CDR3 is TGTGCCAGTAGCCCACTTCTAGCGGAGCACAGATACGCGTATTTT. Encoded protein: CASSPLLAEHRYAYF.

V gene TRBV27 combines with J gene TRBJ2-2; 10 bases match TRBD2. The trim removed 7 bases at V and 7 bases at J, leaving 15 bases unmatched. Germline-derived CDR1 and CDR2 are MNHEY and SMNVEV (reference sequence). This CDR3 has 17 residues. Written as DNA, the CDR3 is TGTGCCAGCAAACCGTCCACAGCGGGGGGGCCCATCGGGGAGCTGTTTTTT. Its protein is CASKPSTAGGPIGELFF.

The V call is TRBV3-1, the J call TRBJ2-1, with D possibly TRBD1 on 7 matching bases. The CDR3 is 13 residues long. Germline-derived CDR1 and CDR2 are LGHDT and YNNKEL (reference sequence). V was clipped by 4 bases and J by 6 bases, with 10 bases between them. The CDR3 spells CASSPQGGNEQFF. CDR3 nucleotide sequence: TGTGCCAGCAGCCCTCAGGGGGGCAATGAGCAGTTCTTC.

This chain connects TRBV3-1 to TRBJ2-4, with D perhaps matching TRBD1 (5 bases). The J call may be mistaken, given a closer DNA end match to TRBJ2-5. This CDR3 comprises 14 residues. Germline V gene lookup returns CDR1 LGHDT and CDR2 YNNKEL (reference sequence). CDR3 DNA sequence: TGTGCCAGCAGCCTAAGGACACAACAAGAGACCCAGTACTTC. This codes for CASSLRTQQETQYF.

CDR3 region: CASGGRETQYF. CDR3 nucleotides: TGTGCCAGTGGAGGGCGGGAGACCCAGTACTTC. This chain connects TRBV2 to TRBJ2-5; the D gene is possibly TRBD2 (6 bases). Deletions cut 9 bases from V and 5 bases from J, with 10 bases between. Germline-derived CDR1 and CDR2 are SNHLY and FYNNEI. The CDR3 is 11 residues long.

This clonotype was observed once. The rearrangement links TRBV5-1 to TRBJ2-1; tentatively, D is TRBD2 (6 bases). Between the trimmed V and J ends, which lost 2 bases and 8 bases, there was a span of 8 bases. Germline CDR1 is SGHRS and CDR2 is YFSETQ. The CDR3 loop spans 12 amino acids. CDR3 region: CASSFWGDEQFF. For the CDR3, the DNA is TGCGCCAGCAGCTTCTGGGGGGATGAGCAGTTCTTC.

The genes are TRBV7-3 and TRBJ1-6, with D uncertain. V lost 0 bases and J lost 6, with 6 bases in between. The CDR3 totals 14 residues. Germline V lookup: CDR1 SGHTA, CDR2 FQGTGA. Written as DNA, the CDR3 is TGTGCCAGCAGCTTAACCGGGTTTAATTCACCCCTCCACTTT. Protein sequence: CASSLTGFNSPLHF.

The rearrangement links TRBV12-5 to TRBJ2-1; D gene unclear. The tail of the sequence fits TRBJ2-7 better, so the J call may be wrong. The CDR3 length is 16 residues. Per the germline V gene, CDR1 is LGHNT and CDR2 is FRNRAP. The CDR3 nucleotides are TGTGCTAGTGGTTTGGTACTGGGCAGAACTTACAATGAGCAGTACTTC. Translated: CASGLVLGRTYNEQYF.

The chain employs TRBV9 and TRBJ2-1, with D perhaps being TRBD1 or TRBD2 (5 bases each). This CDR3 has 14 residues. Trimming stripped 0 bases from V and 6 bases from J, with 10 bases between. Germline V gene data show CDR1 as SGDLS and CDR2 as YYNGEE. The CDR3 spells CASSVVAGTNEQFF. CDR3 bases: TGTGCCAGCAGCGTAGTGGCAGGGACCAATGAGCAGTTCTTC.

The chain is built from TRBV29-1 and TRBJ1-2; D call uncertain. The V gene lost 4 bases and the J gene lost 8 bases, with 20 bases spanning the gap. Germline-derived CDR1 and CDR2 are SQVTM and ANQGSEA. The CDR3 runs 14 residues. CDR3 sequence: CSVAPLGSDWGYTF. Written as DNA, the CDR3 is TGCAGCGTTGCGCCCTTGGGATCTGACTGGGGCTACACCTTC.

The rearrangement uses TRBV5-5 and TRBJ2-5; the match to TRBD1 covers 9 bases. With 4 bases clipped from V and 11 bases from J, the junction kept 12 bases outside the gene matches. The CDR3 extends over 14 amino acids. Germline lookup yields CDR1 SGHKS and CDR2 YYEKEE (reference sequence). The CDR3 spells CASSTGTGTDEQYF. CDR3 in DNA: TGTGCCAGCAGCACCGGGACAGGGACGGATGAGCAGTACTTC.

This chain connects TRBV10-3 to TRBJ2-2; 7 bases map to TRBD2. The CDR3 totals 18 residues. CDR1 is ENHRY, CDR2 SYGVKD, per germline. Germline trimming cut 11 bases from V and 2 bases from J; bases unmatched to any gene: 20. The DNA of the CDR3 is TGTGCCTCCCAAGGGAGGGGAACCTTAAAACTAAACACCGGGGAGCTGTTTTTT. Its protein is CASQGRGTLKLNTGELFF.

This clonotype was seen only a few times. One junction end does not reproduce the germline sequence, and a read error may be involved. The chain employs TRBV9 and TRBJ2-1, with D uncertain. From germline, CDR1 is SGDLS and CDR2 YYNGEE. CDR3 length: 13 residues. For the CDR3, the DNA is TGTGCCAGCAGCGTAGGTCCCTACACTGAGCAGTTCTTC. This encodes CASSVGPYTEQFF.

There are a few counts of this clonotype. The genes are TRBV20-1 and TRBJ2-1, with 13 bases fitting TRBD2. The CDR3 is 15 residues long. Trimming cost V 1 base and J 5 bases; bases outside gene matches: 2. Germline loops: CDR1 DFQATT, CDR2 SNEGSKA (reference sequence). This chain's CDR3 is CSARAGTSGNNEQFF. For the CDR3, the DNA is TGCAGTGCTAGAGCTGGGACTAGCGGGAACAATGAGCAGTTCTTC.

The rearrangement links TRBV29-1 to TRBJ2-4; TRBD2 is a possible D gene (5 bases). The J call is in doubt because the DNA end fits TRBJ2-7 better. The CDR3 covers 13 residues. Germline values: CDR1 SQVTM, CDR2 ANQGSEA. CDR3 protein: CSVEVRAGGEQYF. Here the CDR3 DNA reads TGCAGCGTTGAAGTTCGGGCAGGAGGCGAGCAGTACTTC.

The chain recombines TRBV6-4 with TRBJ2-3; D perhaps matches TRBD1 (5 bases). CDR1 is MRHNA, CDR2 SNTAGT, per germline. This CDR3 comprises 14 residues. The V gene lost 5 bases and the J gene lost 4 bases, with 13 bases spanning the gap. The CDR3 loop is CASSSSWGPDTQYF. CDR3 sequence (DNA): TGTGCCAGCAGTAGCTCTTGGGGCCCAGATACGCAGTATTTT.

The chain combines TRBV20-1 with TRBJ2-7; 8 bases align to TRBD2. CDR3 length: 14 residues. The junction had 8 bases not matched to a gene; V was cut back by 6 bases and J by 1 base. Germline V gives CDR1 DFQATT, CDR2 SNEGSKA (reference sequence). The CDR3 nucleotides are TGCAGTGCCCCACTAAGCGGGGGATCCTACGAGCAGTACTTC. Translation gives CSAPLSGGSYEQYF.

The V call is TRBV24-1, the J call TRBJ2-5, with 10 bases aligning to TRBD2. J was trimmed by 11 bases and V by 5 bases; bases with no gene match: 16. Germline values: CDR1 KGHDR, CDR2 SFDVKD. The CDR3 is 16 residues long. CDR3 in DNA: TGTGCCACCAGTGGGAGCGGGAGGGGTCTCCACAATGAGCAGTACTTC. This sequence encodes CATSGSGRGLHNEQYF.

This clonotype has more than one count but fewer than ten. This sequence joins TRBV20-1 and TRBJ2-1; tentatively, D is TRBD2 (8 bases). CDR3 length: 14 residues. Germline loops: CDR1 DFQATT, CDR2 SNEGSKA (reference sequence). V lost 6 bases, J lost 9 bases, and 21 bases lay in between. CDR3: CSARGASGSGEQFF. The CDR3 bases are TGCAGTGCCAGGGGGGCTAGCGGGTCTGGTGAGCAGTTCTTC.

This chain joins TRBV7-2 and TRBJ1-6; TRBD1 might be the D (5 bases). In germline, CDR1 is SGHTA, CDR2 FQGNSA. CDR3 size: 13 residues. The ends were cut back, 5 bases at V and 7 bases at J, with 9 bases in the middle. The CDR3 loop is CASSREGNSPLHF. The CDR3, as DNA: TGTGCCAGCAGCCGGGAGGGGAATTCACCCCTCCACTTT.

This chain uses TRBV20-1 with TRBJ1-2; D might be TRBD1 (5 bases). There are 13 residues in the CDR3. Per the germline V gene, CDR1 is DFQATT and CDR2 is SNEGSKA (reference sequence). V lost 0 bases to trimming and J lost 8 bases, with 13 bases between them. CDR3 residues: CSARDWGAGGYTF. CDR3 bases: TGCAGTGCTAGAGATTGGGGCGCAGGGGGCTACACCTTC.

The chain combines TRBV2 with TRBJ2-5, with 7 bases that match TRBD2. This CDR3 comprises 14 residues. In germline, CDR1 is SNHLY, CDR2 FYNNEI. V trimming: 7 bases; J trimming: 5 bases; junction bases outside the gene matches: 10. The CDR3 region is CASTRTREGETQYF. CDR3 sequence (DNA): TGTGCCAGCACCCGAACCAGGGAGGGGGAGACCCAGTACTTC.

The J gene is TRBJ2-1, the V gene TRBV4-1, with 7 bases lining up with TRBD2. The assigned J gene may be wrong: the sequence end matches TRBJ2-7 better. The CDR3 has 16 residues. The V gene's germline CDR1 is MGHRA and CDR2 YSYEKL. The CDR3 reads CASSQTSDSSYNEQYF. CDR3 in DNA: TGCGCCAGCAGCCAAACTAGCGATAGCTCCTACAATGAGCAGTACTTC.

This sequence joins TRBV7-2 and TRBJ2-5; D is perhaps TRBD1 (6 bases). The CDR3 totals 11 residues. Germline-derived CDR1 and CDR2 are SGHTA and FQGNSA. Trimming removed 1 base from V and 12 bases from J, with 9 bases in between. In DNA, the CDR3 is TGTGCCAGCAGCTTAGATGGGGGCGAGTACTTC. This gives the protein CASSLDGGEYF.

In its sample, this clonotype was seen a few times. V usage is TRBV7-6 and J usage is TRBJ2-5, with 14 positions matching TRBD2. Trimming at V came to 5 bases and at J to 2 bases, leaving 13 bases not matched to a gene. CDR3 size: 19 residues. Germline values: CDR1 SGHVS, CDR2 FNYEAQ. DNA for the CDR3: TGTGCCAGCAGCCGGGATGGGACTAGCGGGAGAGGTCTACAAGAGACCCAGTACTTC. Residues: CASSRDGTSGRGLQETQYF.

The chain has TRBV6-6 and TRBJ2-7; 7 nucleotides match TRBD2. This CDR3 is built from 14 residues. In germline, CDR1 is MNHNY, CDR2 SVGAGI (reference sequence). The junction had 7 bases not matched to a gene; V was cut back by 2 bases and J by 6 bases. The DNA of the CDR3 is TGTGCCAGCAGTTACGACCGGGAGGTGAGCGAGCAGTACTTC. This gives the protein CASSYDREVSEQYF.

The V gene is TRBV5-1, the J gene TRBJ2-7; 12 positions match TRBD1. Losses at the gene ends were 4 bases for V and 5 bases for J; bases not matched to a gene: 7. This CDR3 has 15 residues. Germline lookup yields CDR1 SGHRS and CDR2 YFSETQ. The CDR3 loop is CASSRDGTGGDEQYF. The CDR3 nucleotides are TGCGCCAGCAGCCGTGACGGGACAGGGGGCGACGAGCAGTACTTC.

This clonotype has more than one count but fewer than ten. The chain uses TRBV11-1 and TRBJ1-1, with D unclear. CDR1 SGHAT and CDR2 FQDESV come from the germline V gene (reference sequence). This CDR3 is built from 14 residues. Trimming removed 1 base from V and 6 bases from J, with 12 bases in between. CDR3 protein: CASSLGGQRAEAFF. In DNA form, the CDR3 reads TGTGCCAGCAGCTTAGGAGGGCAGCGAGCTGAAGCTTTCTTT.

The CDR3 is CASSGLRGGEQYF. Here the CDR3 DNA reads TGTGCCAGCAGTGGACTGAGGGGTGGCGAGCAGTACTTC. The J gene is TRBJ2-4, the V gene TRBV25-1; D may match TRBD1 or TRBD2 (5 bases each). The DNA end favors TRBJ2-7, so the J call may be wrong. Germline CDR1 and CDR2: MGHDK and SYGVNS. CDR3 size: 13 residues.

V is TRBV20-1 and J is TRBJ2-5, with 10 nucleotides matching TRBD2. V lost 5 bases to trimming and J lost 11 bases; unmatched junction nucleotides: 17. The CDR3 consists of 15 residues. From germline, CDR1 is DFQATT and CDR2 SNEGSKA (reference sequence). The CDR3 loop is CSAGPGLAENNEQYF. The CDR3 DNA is TGCAGTGCTGGACCCGGACTAGCGGAGAACAATGAGCAGTACTTC.

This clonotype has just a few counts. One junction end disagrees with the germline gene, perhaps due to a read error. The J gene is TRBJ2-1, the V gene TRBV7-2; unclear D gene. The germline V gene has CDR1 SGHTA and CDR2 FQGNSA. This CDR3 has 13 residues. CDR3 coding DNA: TGTGCCAGCAGCGTAGCTTACGACAATGAGCAGTTCTTC. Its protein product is CASSVAYDNEQFF.